This T cell receptor (beta chain) was sequenced in a study of OX40 agonist ivuxolimab in advanced cancers. Study details: Aged roughly 23 to 85 with a mean of approximately 60 years, they were around 85% male.

Clones were read by immunoSEQ multiplex PCR, and TCRdb kept only the in-frame ones, dropping some. The table shows 40,000 to 50,000 clones, with 88% occurring only once. Study-wide results and caveats: Also showing low normalized T-cell clonal expansion were some of the nonresponders. The CD4+ and CD8+ T cells in the blood had expanded clonally by week 6 at 0.1 to 3.0 mg/kg.

Germline V gene data show CDR1 as SGHNT and CDR2 as YYREEE (reference sequence). CDR3 size: 14 residues. Trimming cost V 2 bases and J 5 bases, with 11 bases left between them. Turning to this clone: The target antigen is unknown.

This TCR derives from an adult with an advanced solid tumor such as melanoma, head and neck, liver or kidney cancer. This specimen consisted of CD4+ or CD8+ T cells sorted from blood, obtained in a trial of the OX40 agonist ivuxolimab. The chain carries TRBV5-4 and TRBJ2-1; tentatively, D is TRBD1 (5 bases). CDR3 protein: CASSFREMDNEQFF. The CDR3 DNA reads TGTGCCAGCAGCTTCAGGGAAATGGACAATGAGCAGTTCTTC.